One sample yielded the 14 T cell receptor beta chains listed below, sequenced in a study of T-cell memory formation after mild COVID-19. TCRdb re-analysed the 5' RACE reads in MiXCR, keeping a single row per CDR3 protein. The sample includes about 350,000 distinct CDR3 sequences, roughly an eighth of them seen just once. The sequenced material came from PBMCs or a T cell subset sorted from them (not recorded which). These receptors all stem from a man in his late teens or twenties who had mild COVID-19 (a few samples of this study predate the infection). Cell type and time point are not known.

This clonotype showed up many times. The genes are TRBV10-3 and TRBJ2-4, with D maybe TRBD2 (5 bases). The CDR3 covers 18 residues. The germline CDR1 and CDR2 sequences are ENHRY and SYGVKD. Trimming stripped 6 bases from V and 0 bases from J, with 21 bases between. DNA for the CDR3: TGTGCCATCAGCGAGGGAGTCCCCCTAAATCGAGCCAAAAACATTCAGTACTTC. Its translation: CAISEGVPLNRAKNIQYF.

This chain links TRBV5-1 with TRBJ2-1; 14 bases map to TRBD2. The CDR3 runs 16 residues. The germline gives CDR1 SGHRS, CDR2 YFSETQ. V shed 0 bases, J shed 10 bases, and the junction held 6 bases outside the gene matches. CDR3 residues: CASSLATSGGAGEQFF. The CDR3 region has the DNA TGCGCCAGCAGCTTGGCGACTAGCGGGGGGGCCGGAGAGCAGTTCTTC.

This clonotype was recorded a few times. The chain joins TRBV21-1 to TRBJ2-3. TRBV21-1 is a pseudogene segment. The length of the CDR3 is 11 residues. This CDR3 reads CASSYIYTQYF. DNA of the CDR3: TGTGCCAGCAGCTATATTTATACGCAGTATTTT.

This clonotype was observed a few times. V and J are TRBV7-9 and TRBJ1-5; D ambiguous. This CDR3 contains 12 residues. Looked up from germline, CDR1 is SEHNR and CDR2 is FQNEAQ (reference sequence). V was trimmed by 5 bases and J by 7 bases, leaving 9 bases between them. The CDR3 loop is CASSPDRQPQHF. The CDR3 DNA is TGTGCCAGCAGCCCAGACCGGCAGCCCCAGCATTTT.

J is TRBJ1-1 and V is TRBV11-2; possibly TRBD1 for D (6 bases). The CDR3 length is 15 residues. Germline V gene data show CDR1 as SGHAT and CDR2 as FQNNGV. Trimming removed 6 bases at V and 4 bases at J, with 18 bases between. CDR3: CASSPVRGLGTEAFF. The CDR3 DNA follows: TGTGCCAGCAGTCCAGTGCGGGGGCTGGGCACTGAAGCTTTCTTT.

This clonotype was counted between two and nine times. The chain employs TRBV9 and TRBJ1-1; 8 positions agree with TRBD1. Per the germline V gene, CDR1 is SGDLS and CDR2 is YYNGEE. This CDR3 contains 14 residues. Trimming cost V 3 bases and J 6 bases; bases outside gene matches: 7. CDR3: CASSALDRDPEAFF. CDR3 DNA sequence: TGTGCCAGCAGCGCATTGGACAGGGACCCTGAAGCTTTCTTT.

This clonotype was seen a few times. V and J are TRBV7-9 and TRBJ2-1; weak D call: TRBD1 (5 bases). V was shortened by 5 bases and J by 8 bases, with 16 bases between the two germline ends. Germline V lookup: CDR1 SEHNR, CDR2 FQNEAQ (reference sequence). The CDR3 loop spans 14 amino acids. CDR3 region: CASSPHQGTDEQFF. Here the CDR3 DNA reads TGTGCCAGCAGCCCCCACCAGGGAACCGATGAGCAGTTCTTC.

The rearrangement uses TRBV7-9 and TRBJ1-2, with no clear D. Per germline, CDR1 SEHNR and CDR2 FQNEAQ (reference sequence). The CDR3 totals 15 residues. V lost 4 bases and J lost 0, with 12 bases in between. CDR3 nucleotides: TGTGCCAGCAGCTCCCGGGCCAGGCCTAACTATGGCTACACCTTC. This translates into CASSSRARPNYGYTF. Supplemented by reference TRBV7-9 and TRBJ1-2, the full variable domain reads DTGVSQNPRHKITKRGQNVTFRCDPISEHNRLYWYRQTLGQGPEFLTYFQNEAQLEKSRLLSDRFSAERPKGSFSTLEIQRTEQGDSAMYLCASSSRARPNYGYTFGSGTRLTVV.

This clonotype was recorded a few times. V usage is TRBV30 and J usage is TRBJ2-3; TRBD1 is a possible D gene (6 bases). The CDR3 loop spans 14 amino acids. V was clipped by 3 bases and J by 5 bases, with 15 bases between them. Germline lookup yields CDR1 GTSNPN and CDR2 SVGIG (reference sequence). This chain's CDR3 is CAWRPIGTLDTQYF. The DNA of the CDR3 is TGTGCCTGGAGGCCGATTGGGACACTAGATACGCAGTATTTT.

The chain has TRBV5-1 and TRBJ2-2, with a tentative D call TRBD1 (6 bases). This CDR3 contains 14 residues. Germline V gives CDR1 SGHRS, CDR2 YFSETQ. The V end lost 3 bases, the J end lost 5 bases, and 11 bases lay between the germline ends. The CDR3 protein is CASSSKGGTGELFF. In DNA form, the CDR3 reads TGCGCCAGCAGCTCAAAAGGGGGAACCGGGGAGCTGTTTTTT. Supplemented by reference TRBV5-1 and TRBJ2-2, the full variable domain reads KAGVTQTPRYLIKTRGQQVTLSCSPISGHRSVSWYQQTPGQGLQFLFEYFSETQRNKGNFPGRFSGRQFSNSRSEMNVSTLELGDSALYLCASSSKGGTGELFFGEGSRLTVL.

The chain employs TRBV6-5 and TRBJ2-3; 13 bases line up with TRBD2. The V gene's germline CDR1 is MNHEY and CDR2 SVGAGI. CDR3 length: 17 amino acids. The V gene end was trimmed by 5 bases and the J gene end by 6 bases; junction bases not matched to a gene: 11. The DNA of the CDR3 is TGTGCCAGCAGTAAGACTAGCGGGGGGCTTCTCGTGGATACGCAGTATTTT. It codes for CASSKTSGGLLVDTQYF.

This clonotype appeared many times. This rearrangement joins TRBV20-1 to TRBJ2-5; TRBD1 matches 7 bases. The CDR3 contains 13 residues. V shed 5 bases, J shed 1 base, and the junction held 4 bases outside the gene matches. Looked up from germline, CDR1 is DFQATT and CDR2 is SNEGSKA (reference sequence). The CDR3 is CSASRDSQETQYF. The DNA for the CDR3 is TGCAGTGCTTCTCGGGACAGCCAAGAGACCCAGTACTTC.

The V and J genes are TRBV23-1 and TRBJ2-7; D possibly corresponds to TRBD1 (6 bases). Being an ORF, TRBV23-1 has a function that is uncertain. The CDR3 contains 13 residues. Trimming removed 11 bases at V and 4 bases at J, with 18 bases between. In DNA, the CDR3 is TGCGCCGCTCAAAGGACAGAAAATTACGAGCAGTACTTC. The encoded protein is CAAQRTENYEQYF.

J is TRBJ1-1 and V is TRBV5-5, with 8 bases fitting TRBD1. Germline V gene sequence: CDR1 SGHKS, CDR2 YYEKEE (reference sequence). V gave up 6 bases and J gave up 1 base; unmatched junction bases: 11. The CDR3 has 16 amino acids. The CDR3 DNA follows: TGTGCCAGCACCGCTCTGGACAGGGCCCGGAACACTGAAGCTTTCTTT. This sequence encodes CASTALDRARNTEAFF.